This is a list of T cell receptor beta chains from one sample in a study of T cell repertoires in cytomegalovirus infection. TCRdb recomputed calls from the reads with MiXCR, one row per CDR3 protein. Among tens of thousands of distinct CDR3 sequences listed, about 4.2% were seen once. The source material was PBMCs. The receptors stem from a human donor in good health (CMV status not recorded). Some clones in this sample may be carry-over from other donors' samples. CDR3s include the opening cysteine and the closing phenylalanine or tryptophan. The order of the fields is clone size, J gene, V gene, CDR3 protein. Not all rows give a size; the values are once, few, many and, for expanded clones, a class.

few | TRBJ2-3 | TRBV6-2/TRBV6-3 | CASSTATSGLADTQYF
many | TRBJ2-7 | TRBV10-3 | CAALGTSEYEQYF
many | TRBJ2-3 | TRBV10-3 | CAIRRGGSTDTQYF
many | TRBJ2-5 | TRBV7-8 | CASSPIRTRETQYF
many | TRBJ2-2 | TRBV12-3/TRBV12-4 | CASSLGVTANTGELFF
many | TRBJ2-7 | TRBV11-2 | CASSSLTGSSAEQYF
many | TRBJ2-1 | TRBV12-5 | CASGLASSGGSNEQFF
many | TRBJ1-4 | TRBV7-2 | CASRPRGSTTNEKLFF
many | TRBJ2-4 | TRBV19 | CASSIGGSGLNIQYF
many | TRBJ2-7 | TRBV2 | CASSTGYEQYF
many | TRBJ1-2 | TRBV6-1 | CASSEGGTNYGYTF
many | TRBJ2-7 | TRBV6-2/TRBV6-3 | CASSQNWEQYF
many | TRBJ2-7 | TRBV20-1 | CSARDPSGVHYEQYF
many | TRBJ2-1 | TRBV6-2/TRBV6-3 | CASSYGTGSYNEQFF
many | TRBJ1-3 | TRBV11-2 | CASSLASLSGNTIYF
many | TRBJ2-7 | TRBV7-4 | CASSFPFYEQYF
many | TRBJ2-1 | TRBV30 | CAWSALAGVYNEQFF
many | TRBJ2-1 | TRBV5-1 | CASSLLADYNEQFF
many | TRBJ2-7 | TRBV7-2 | CASSLAVGSSYEQYF
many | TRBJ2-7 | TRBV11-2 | CASSLMAYEQYF
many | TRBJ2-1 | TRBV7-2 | CASSRPGASYNEQFF
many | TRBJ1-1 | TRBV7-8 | CASSSNRDTEAFF
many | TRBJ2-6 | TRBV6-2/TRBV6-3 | CASSARSGGANVLTF
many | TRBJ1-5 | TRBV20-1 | CSAGQGQQPQHF
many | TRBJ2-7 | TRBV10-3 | CAISDHGQGAAYEQYF
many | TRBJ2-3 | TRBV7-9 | CASSSGQGLTDTQYF
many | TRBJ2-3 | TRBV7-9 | CASRTGGNTQYF
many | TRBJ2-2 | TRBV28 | CASSSVGQGGTGELFF
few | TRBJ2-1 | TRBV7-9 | CASSVRLAGGNYNEQFF
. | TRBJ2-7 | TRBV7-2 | CASSVHSEQYF
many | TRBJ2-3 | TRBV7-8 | CASSSRLGPSDTQYF
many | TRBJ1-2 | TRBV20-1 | CSARGGFSYGYTF
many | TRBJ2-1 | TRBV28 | CASRFWTSGTHNEQFF
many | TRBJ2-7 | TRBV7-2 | CASSPGQDLSYEQYF
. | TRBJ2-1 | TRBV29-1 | CSVPKTGGYNEQFF
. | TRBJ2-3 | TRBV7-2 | CASLLAGGSTQYF
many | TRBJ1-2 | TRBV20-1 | CSAQGQGYGYTF
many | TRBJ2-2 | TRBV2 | CASSALPPRTQRTGELFF
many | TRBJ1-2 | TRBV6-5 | CASSDWGYTF
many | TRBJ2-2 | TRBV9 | CASSVGTGGRNTGELFF
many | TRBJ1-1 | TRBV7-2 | CASSPIDNPGVGNTEAFF
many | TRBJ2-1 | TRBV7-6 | CASSLSTVSYNEQFF
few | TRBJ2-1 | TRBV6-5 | CASSTSGAYNEQFF
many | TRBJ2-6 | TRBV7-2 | CASSLAPSGSTSGANVLTF
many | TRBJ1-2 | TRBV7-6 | CASSPGTVGYTF